One sample yielded the 6 T cell receptor delta chains listed below, sequenced in a study of γδ T cells in repeated Plasmodium falciparum infection. TCRdb redid the clone calls on the multiplex PCR reads with CATT. In the table there are 90,000 or so delta-chain clones, 0.95% to 1% of which are singletons. Vgamma9/Vdelta2+ and Vdelta2-negative gammadelta T cells were flow-sorted from PBMC for bulk sequencing. Sequencing was done on a sample of gamma-delta T cells from blood. Source of these receptors: a pool of human donors (malaria-infected and uninfected, not separated).

Remarks on this clone: With only one base between it and a far larger clone, this is likely a read error. The same CDR3 arises from other DNA sequences in this sample as well. The chain combines TRDV1 with TRDJ1; TRDD3 aligns across 9 bases. The J gene is not listed in TCRdb, so it was assigned here from a DNA match to germline. The germline CDR1 and CDR2 sequences are TSWWSYY and QGS. The CDR3 is 23 residues long. CDR3 nucleotides: TGCGCTCTTGGGGAACTCAGCCTTCCCGAGTACTGGGGGAGGGGTTGGGACACCGATAAACTCATCTTT. It yields the protein CALGELSLPEYWGRGWDTDKLIF.

There are a few counts of this clone. TCRdb's protein for this DNA is that of a much larger clone and differs from the translation at residue 17, likely a read error; the protein shown is the DNA translation. The J segment was not called; the V segment is TRDV1; TRDD3, as called in the table, went unchecked against the DNA. The CDR3 sequence is 18 residues long. Germline V CDR1 and CDR2: TSWWSYY, QGS. For the CDR3, the DNA is TGTGCTCTTGGGGCCATTCCCCTGGGGATACCTTACACCGATAAACTCACCTTT. Translated: CALGAIPLGIPYTDKLTF.

This clone has a count of ten or more. This likely came from a read error, as a far larger clone is one base away. Distinct nucleotide sequences in the sample also encode this CDR3. The chain is built from TRDV2 and TRDJ2; TRDD3 is a possible D gene (6 bases). The CDR3 runs to 17 residues. Germline V gene sequence: CDR1 GEAIGNYY, CDR2 EKD. For the CDR3, the DNA is TGTGCCTGTGACACCGTACTGGGAACGAACCTGACAGCGCAACTCTTCTTT. Translating it yields CACDTVLGTNLTAQLFF.

In this sample, this clone turned up many times. The protein that TCRdb holds for this DNA derives from a much larger clone and differs from the translated DNA at residue 15, which likely indicates a read error; the protein shown here is translated from the DNA. V gene TRDV1 combines with J gene TRDJ1; D might be TRDD2 (6 bases). V lost 2 bases and J lost 0, with 34 bases in between. The CDR3 has 23 amino acids. The V gene's germline CDR1 is TSWWSYY and CDR2 QGS. The CDR3 loop reads CALGERRILRLREYGGYTDKLIF. CDR3 in DNA: TGTGCTCTTGGGGAAAGGAGGATCCTACGTTTACGGGAGTACGGCGGGTACACCGATAAACTCATCTTT.

With respect to this clone: TCRdb assigns this DNA the protein of a much larger clone, which departs from its translation at residue 12; this likely reflects a read error, and the protein shown comes from translating the DNA. This chain uses TRDV1 with TRDJ1, with D perhaps TRDD2 (5 bases). No J gene was available from TCRdb, and it was assigned here by a germline match of the DNA. Germline CDR1 TSWWSYY, CDR2 QGS. This CDR3 has 16 amino acids. The CDR3 spells CALGEQPTLYTGKLIF. The CDR3 DNA sequence: TGTGCTCTTGGGGAACAACCTACCCTGTACACCGGTAAACTCATCTTT.

This clone came up a few times. The protein in TCRdb stems from a much larger clone and differs at residue 3 from this DNA's translation, likely a read error; here the protein is translated from the DNA. Other DNA sequences in the sample encode the same CDR3. The V call is TRDV1, the J call TRDJ1; 7 nucleotides match TRDD3. The V segment lost 11 bases and the J segment 9 bases; nucleotides outside the gene matches: 12. CDR1 TSWWSYY and CDR2 QGS come from the germline V gene. This CDR3 has 12 residues. CDR3 in DNA: TGTGCTATTGTATCAGTGGATACGGAACTCATCTTT. This translates into CAIVSVDTELIF.